This T cell receptor beta chain was identified during a study of T cell responses to AZD1222 COVID-19 vaccine. Whole-study findings and limits: The CD4 TCRs associated with vaccination extended across spike and predominated at 160-218 and 743-854. No day 14 peak samples; only post-peak repertoires were characterized.

Using immunoSEQ multiplex PCR, the repertoire was profiled, and TCRdb retains in-frame clones only, with some absent. The data contain roughly 120,000 clones, approximately 93% of them singletons. Trimming left V 7 bases short and J 7 bases short, with 14 bases between. Germline V gives CDR1 MNHEY, CDR2 SVGAGI. This CDR3 spans 12 amino acids. Of note for this clone: Its antigen remains unknown.

The chain uses TRBV6-5 and TRBJ2-7; the D gene could be TRBD1 or TRBD2 (5 bases each). This receptor was taken from an adult in good health. The sequences come from peripheral blood, collected on day 0 of AZD1222 vaccination. CDR3 sequence reads: CASTRDGSEQYF. The CDR3 nucleotides are TGTGCCAGCACCCGGGACGGCTCTGAGCAGTACTTC.